One sample yielded the 9 T cell receptor beta chains listed below, sequenced in a study of blood T cell repertoires in COVID-19. Clones were sequenced by immunoSEQ multiplex PCR, and TCRdb holds only the in-frame ones, with some missing. This sample has around 70,000 clones, with around four fifths found just once. The specimen was peripheral blood. Receptors originate from a woman aged 60 to 75 with acute or convalescent COVID-19.

This chain connects TRBV6-4 to TRBJ2-3; 10 bases line up with TRBD1. This CDR3 is 19 amino acids long. The germline CDR1 and CDR2 sequences are MRHNA and SNTAGT. Trimming cost V 6 bases and J 1 base; bases outside gene matches: 16. CDR3 nucleotides: TGTGCCAGCAGGGAAGGGGACAGGGGCGGTGGACTAGGCACAGATACGCAGTATTTT. Translated: CASREGDRGGGLGTDTQYF.

This chain links TRBV11-2 with TRBJ2-1, with 9 bases fitting TRBD2. J lost 7 bases, V lost 7 bases, and 5 bases had no gene match. Per germline, CDR1 SGHAT and CDR2 FQNNGV. The CDR3 has 13 residues. The CDR3 bases are TGTGCCAGCACAACGACTAGCGGAAATGAGCAGTTCTTC. Residues: CASTTTSGNEQFF. The variable domain in full, with the rest retrieved from reference TRBV11-2 and TRBJ2-1, is EAGVAQSPRYKIIEKRQSVAFWCNPISGHATLYWYQQILGQGPKLLIQFQNNGVVDDSQLPKDRFSAERLKGVDSTLKIQPAKLEDSAVYLCASTTTSGNEQFFGPGTRLTVL.

The V gene is TRBV15, the J gene TRBJ2-7, with a tentative D call TRBD2 (6 bases). Germline values: CDR1 LNHNV, CDR2 YYDKDF (reference sequence). Trimming stripped 0 bases from V and 6 bases from J, with 15 bases between. This CDR3 spans 15 amino acids. This chain's CDR3 is CATSREGLNIREQYF. Written as DNA, the CDR3 is TGTGCCACCAGCAGAGAGGGACTCAATATACGCGAGCAGTACTTC.

The J gene is TRBJ1-1, the V gene TRBV2; D remains ambiguous. CDR1 and CDR2 (germline): SNHLY, FYNNEI. The CDR3 consists of 13 residues. Trimming took off 3 bases at V and 3 bases at J, with 8 bases between the two ends. The CDR3 DNA follows: TGTGCCAGCAGTGACGAGGGTTACACTGAAGCTTTCTTT. Its protein product is CASSDEGYTEAFF.

The chain carries TRBV19 and TRBJ2-5; possible D gene TRBD2, 5 bases. Germline V gene lookup returns CDR1 LNHDA and CDR2 SQIVND (reference sequence). V lost 3 bases to trimming and J lost 2 bases, with 10 bases between them. The length of the CDR3 is 14 residues. Written as DNA, the CDR3 is TGTGCCAGTAGTATTACGGGAATTCAAGAGACCCAGTACTTC. Translated, it gives CASSITGIQETQYF.

The count of this clone is one. The chain joins TRBV14 to TRBJ1-4; tentatively, D is TRBD1 (6 bases). Germline V lookup: CDR1 SGHDN, CDR2 FVKESK. CDR3 length equals 15 residues. Trimming removed 4 bases at V and 7 bases at J, with 16 bases between. CDR3 in amino acids: CASSRNRDRGEKLFF. DNA for the CDR3: TGTGCCAGCAGCCGAAACAGGGATAGAGGTGAAAAACTGTTTTTT.

The rearrangement joins TRBV18 to TRBJ1-1; 9 positions agree with TRBD1. Germline lookup yields CDR1 KGHSH and CDR2 LQKENI. V was pared by 2 bases and J by 5 bases, with 9 bases of the junction left unmatched. The CDR3 spans 16 residues. The CDR3 region has the DNA TGTGCCAGCTCACCAATGACAGGGGGGGTGCGTACTGAAGCTTTCTTT. Its translation: CASSPMTGGVRTEAFF.

The chain combines TRBV19 with TRBJ2-2; 8 nucleotides agree with TRBD1. Per germline, CDR1 LNHDA and CDR2 SQIVND (reference sequence). The CDR3 totals 15 residues. Losses at the gene ends were 5 bases for V and 3 bases for J; bases not matched to a gene: 5. CDR3 sequence reads: CASSQGAMDTGELFF. In DNA form, the CDR3 reads TGTGCCAGTAGTCAGGGGGCGATGGACACCGGGGAGCTGTTTTTT. Full variable domain (missing parts from reference TRBV19 and TRBJ2-2): DGGITQSPKYLFRKEGQNVTLSCEQNLNHDAMYWYRQDPGQGLRLIYYSQIVNDFQKGDIAEGYSVSREKKESFPLTVTSAQKNPTAFYLCASSQGAMDTGELFFGEGSRLTVL.

The rearrangement links TRBV7-9 to TRBJ2-7; TRBD2 aligns across 8 bases. V lost 5 bases to trimming and J lost 1 base; unmatched junction nucleotides: 13. From germline, CDR1 is SEHNR and CDR2 FQNEAQ (reference sequence). This CDR3 comprises 17 residues. The CDR3 coding sequence is TGTGCCAGCAGCCTGTCCCCGACGGGGGGGTTATCCTACGAGCAGTACTTC. It encodes CASSLSPTGGLSYEQYF.